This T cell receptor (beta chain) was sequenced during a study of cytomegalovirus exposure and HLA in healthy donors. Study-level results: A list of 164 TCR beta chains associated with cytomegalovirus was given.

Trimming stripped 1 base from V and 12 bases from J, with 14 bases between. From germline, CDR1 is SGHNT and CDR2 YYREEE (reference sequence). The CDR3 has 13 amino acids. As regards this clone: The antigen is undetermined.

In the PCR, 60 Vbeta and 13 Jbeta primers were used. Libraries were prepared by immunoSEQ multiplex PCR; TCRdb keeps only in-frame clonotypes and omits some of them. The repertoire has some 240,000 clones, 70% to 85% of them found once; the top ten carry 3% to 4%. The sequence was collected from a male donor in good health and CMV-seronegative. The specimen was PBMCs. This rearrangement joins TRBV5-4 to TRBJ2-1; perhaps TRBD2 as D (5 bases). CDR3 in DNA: TGTGCCAGCAGCTTGCGTTTCGCCGGAGGGCAGTTCTTC. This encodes CASSLRFAGGQFF. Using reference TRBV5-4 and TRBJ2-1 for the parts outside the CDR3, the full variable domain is ETGVTQSPTHLIKTRGQQVTLRCSSQSGHNTVSWYQQALGQGPQFIFQYYREEENGRGNFPPRFSGLQFPNYSSELNVNALELDDSALYLCASSLRFAGGQFFGPGTRLTVL.